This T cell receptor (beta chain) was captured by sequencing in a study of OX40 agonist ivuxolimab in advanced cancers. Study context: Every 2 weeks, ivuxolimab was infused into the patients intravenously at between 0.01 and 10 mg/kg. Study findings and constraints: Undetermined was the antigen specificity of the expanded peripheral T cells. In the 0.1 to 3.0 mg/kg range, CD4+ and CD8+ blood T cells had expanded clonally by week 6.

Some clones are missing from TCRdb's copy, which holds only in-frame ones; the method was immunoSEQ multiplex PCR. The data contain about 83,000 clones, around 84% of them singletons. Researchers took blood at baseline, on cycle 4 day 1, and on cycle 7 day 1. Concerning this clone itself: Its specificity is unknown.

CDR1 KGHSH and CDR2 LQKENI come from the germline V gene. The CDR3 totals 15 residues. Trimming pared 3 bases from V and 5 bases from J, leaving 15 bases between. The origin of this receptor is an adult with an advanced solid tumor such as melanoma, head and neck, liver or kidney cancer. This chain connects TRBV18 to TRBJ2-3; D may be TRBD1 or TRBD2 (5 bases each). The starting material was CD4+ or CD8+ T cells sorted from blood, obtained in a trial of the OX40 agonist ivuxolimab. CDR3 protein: CASSPPGPSRDTQYF. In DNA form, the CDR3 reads TGTGCCAGCTCACCCCCGGGACCAAGTCGAGATACGCAGTATTTT.